This TCR beta chain was recorded in a study of metastatic and nonmetastatic thyroid tumors. No treatment of any kind had been given to any patient before thyroid surgery. Under the authors' procedure: What underpinned the distant-metastasis classifier for papillary thyroid cancer was the set of CDR3 differences across clinicopathological groups. TCRdb re-called the PCR reads with MiXCR. These V and J calls originate from TCRdb's pipeline instead of the authors' own analysis. The repertoire holds around 40,000 clones, roughly 15% seen once, with approximately 5.6% in the top ten. This clone was counted ten times or more. The CDR3 has 14 residues. From germline, CDR1 is MNHNS and CDR2 SASEGT. V was clipped by 6 bases and J by 4 bases; unmatched bases: 4.

This clonotype was sampled from a male donor with papillary thyroid cancer or a benign thyroid nodule (not recorded which). Some clones in this sample may be carry-over from other donors' samples. Specimen: blood. The chain couples TRBV6-1 to TRBJ1-3; 9 nucleotides agree with TRBD1. DNA for the CDR3: TGTGCCAGCAGCCGGACAGGGGTGGGAAACACCATATATTTT. It translates to CASSRTGVGNTIYF.